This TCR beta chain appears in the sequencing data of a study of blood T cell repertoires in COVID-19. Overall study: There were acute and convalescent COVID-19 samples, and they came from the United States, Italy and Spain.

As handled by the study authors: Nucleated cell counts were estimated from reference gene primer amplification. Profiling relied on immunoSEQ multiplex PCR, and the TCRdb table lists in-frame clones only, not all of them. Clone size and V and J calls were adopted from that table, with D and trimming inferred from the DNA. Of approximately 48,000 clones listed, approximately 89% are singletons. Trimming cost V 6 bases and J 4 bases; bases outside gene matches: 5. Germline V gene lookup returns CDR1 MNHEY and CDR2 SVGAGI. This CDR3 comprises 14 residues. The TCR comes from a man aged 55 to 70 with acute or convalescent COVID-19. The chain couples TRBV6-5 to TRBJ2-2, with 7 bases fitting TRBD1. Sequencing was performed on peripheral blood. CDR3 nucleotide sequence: TGTGCCAGCAGCTTGACAGGGAGCACCGGGGAGCTGTTTTTT. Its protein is CASSLTGSTGELFF.